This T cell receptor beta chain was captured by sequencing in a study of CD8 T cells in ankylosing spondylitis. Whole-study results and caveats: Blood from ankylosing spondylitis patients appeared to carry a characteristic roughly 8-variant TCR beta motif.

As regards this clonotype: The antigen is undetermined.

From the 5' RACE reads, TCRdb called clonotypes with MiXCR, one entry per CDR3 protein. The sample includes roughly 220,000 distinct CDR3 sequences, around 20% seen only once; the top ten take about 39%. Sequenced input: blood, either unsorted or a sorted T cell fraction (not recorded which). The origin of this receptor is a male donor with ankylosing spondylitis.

CDR3 nucleotides: TGTGCCAGCAGCTTGGGGGGTTTCAGCACCGGGGAGCTGTTTTTT. The encoded protein is CASSLGGFSTGELFF. The chain links TRBV5-6 to TRBJ2-2; D is undetermined. Germline V gene sequence: CDR1 SGHDT, CDR2 YYEEEE. The CDR3 covers 15 residues. The V end lost 0 bases, the J end lost 4 bases, and 10 bases lay between the germline ends. Together with reference TRBV5-6 and TRBJ2-2, the CDR3 gives the full variable domain: DAGVTQSPTHLIKTRGQQVTLRCSPKSGHDTVSWYQQALGQGPQFIFQYYEEEERQRGNFPDRFSGHQFPNYSSELNVNALLLGDSALYLCASSLGGFSTGELFFGEGSRLTVL.